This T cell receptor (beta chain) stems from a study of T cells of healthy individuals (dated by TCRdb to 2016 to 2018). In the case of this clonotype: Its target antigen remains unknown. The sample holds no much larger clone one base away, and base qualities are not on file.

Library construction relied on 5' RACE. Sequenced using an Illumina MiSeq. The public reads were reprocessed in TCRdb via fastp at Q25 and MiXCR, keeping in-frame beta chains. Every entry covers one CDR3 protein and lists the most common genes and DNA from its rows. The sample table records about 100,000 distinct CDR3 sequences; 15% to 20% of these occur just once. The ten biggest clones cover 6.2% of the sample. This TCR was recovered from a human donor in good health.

CDR3 loop: CASRTLPGQGSPTGANVLTF. DNA sequence: TGTGCCAGCAGAACCTTACCGGGACAGGGTTCTCCTACTGGGGCCAACGTCCTGACTTTC. The chain couples TRBV28 to TRBJ2-6; TRBD1 lines up with 9 middle nucleotides. V is cut back by 6 bases and J by 2 bases, with 17 bases in the junction unmatched. The CDR3 goes from the cysteine to the phenylalanine over 20 residues. Just CDR3 DNA is preserved here, 60 bases in frame from base 1. CDR1 MDHEN and CDR2 SYDVKM are derived from the germline V gene. Outside the CDR3, residues come from the reference TRBV28 and TRBJ2-6 proteins, so the full variable domain is: DVKVTQSSRYLVKRTGEKVFLECVQDMDHENMFWYRQDPGLGLRLIYFSYDVKMKEKGDIPEGYSVSREKKERFSLILESASTNQTSMYLCASRTLPGQGSPTGANVLTFGAGSRLTVL.